The text below deals with one T cell receptor (beta chain). Its specificity is not known. The data were taken from a study of cytomegalovirus exposure and HLA in healthy donors. Study details: Approximately 180 million T cells yielded 110 million or so unique TCR beta sequences in earlier analysis.

The trim removed 5 bases at V and 4 bases at J, leaving 7 bases unmatched. This CDR3 is built from 14 residues. In germline, CDR1 is SSHAT, CDR2 FNYEAQ (reference sequence). The PCR was carried out with 60 Vbeta primers and 13 Jbeta primers. Sequencing was performed with immunoSEQ multiplex PCR; in TCRdb, only in-frame clones are kept and a portion is missing. Its clone listing holds approximately 80,000 clones. Study outcomes and limitations: A classifier reportedly called cytomegalovirus status with high sensitivity and specificity.

The genes are TRBV7-7 and TRBJ2-5; 7 nucleotides align to TRBD2. The clonotype comes from a young woman in good health and CMV-seronegative. The sequencing input was PBMCs. The CDR3 DNA sequence: TGTGCCAGCAGCGCGGGCGGGAGCCCAGAGACCCAGTACTTC. Translating gives CASSAGGSPETQYF.